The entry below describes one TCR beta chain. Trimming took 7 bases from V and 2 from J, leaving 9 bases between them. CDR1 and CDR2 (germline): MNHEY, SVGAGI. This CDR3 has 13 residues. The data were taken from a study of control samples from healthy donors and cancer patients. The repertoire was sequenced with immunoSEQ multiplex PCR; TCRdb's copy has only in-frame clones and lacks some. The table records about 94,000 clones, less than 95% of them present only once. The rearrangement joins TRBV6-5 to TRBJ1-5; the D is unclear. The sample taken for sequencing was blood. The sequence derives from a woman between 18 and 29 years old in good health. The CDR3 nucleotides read TGTGCCAGCAAGGGCAATGGCAATCAGCCCCAGCATTTT. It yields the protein CASKGNGNQPQHF.